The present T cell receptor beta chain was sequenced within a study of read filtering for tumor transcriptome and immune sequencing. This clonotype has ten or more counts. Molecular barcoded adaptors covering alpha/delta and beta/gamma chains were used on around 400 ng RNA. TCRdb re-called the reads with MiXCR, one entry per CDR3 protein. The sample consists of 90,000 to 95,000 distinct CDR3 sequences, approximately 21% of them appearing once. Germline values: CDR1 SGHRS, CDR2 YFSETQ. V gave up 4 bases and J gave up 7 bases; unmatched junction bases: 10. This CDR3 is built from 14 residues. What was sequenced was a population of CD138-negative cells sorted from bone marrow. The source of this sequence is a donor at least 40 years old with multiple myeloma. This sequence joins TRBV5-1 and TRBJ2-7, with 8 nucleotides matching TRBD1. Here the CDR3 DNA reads TGCGCCAGCAGCACGGGACAGGCTGGGGGGGAGCAGTACTTC. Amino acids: CASSTGQAGGEQYF.